What follows are 24 T cell receptor beta chains derived from one specimen sequenced in a study of post-analysis software for immune sequencing data. Findings and caveats of the study: TRBV5-6, TRBV5-1 and TRBV20-1 were among roughly five TRBV segments more frequent in patients than controls.

No antigen is known for these receptors. Unique-molecular-identifier-tagged TCR beta cDNA libraries were used. One entry per CDR3 protein results from TCRdb running MiXCR on the PCR reads. The sample shows roughly 600,000 distinct CDR3 sequences, about 40% of them seen only once. The sequenced sample consisted of blood. These receptors originate from a girl between 5 and 17 years old with multiple sclerosis.

This rearrangement joins TRBV6-6 to TRBJ2-3, with TRBD1 identical over 9 bases. Germline CDR1 MNHNY, CDR2 SVGAGI (reference sequence). V dropped 7 bases and J dropped 3; count of bases not matched to a gene: 2. The CDR3 has 13 residues. The CDR3 DNA reads TGTGCCAGCACCGGACAGGGGACAGATACGCAGTATTTT. This translates into CASTGQGTDTQYF.

The CDR3 spells CASERGAAGEQFF. CDR3 in DNA: TGTGCCAGCGAGAGGGGGGCGGCTGGGGAGCAGTTCTTC. This chain links TRBV2 with TRBJ2-1, with D tentatively TRBD1 or TRBD2 (6 bases each). Trimming stripped 8 bases from V and 10 bases from J, with 18 bases between. This CDR3 spans 13 amino acids. Germline CDR1 and CDR2: SNHLY and FYNNEI.

The chain employs TRBV29-1 and TRBJ2-1, with D possibly TRBD1 on 6 matching bases. The germline V gene has CDR1 SQVTM and CDR2 ANQGSEA. There are 13 residues in the CDR3. Trimming took off 7 bases at V and 1 base at J, with 11 bases between the two ends. CDR3 region: CSASQGSYNEQFF. For the CDR3, the DNA is TGCAGCGCATCTCAGGGGTCCTACAATGAGCAGTTCTTC.

This clonotype was counted between two and nine times. The CDR3 region is CASSLRGANIQYF. CDR3 DNA: TGTGCCAGCAGCTTGAGGGGCGCGAACATTCAGTACTTC. This chain links TRBV7-9 with TRBJ2-4; the D gene could be TRBD1 or TRBD2 (5 bases each). The CDR3 contains 13 residues. V was shortened by 3 bases and J by 7 bases, with 10 bases between the two germline ends. Germline lookup yields CDR1 SEHNR and CDR2 FQNEAQ (reference sequence).

This clonotype was observed a few times. The rearrangement links TRBV5-6 to TRBJ2-7; perhaps TRBD1 as D (5 bases). Trimming removed 3 bases at V and 2 bases at J, with 15 bases between. Germline loops: CDR1 SGHDT, CDR2 YYEEEE. The CDR3 covers 15 residues. CDR3 nucleotide sequence: TGTGCCAGCAGCTGGGGCAGGCCTGTTACCTACGAGCAGTACTTC. Translation: CASSWGRPVTYEQYF.

This sequence joins TRBV13 and TRBJ1-2; the D gene is possibly TRBD1 (6 bases). The CDR3 consists of 14 residues. V was cut by 2 bases and J by 4 bases, with 11 bases left in between. The germline gives CDR1 PRHDT, CDR2 FYEKMQ (reference sequence). The chain's CDR3 is CASSLYREGYGYTF. In DNA form, the CDR3 reads TGTGCCAGCAGCTTATACAGGGAGGGCTATGGCTACACCTTC. Looking up the rest from reference TRBV13 and TRBJ1-2 gives the full variable domain: AAGVIQSPRHLIKEKRETATLKCYPIPRHDTVYWYQQGPGQDPQFLISFYEKMQSDKGSIPDRFSAQQFSDYHSELNMSSLELGDSALYFCASSLYREGYGYTFGSGTRLTVV.

This chain joins TRBV7-6 and TRBJ1-2; 7 bases are a match to TRBD1. The V gene's germline CDR1 is SGHVS and CDR2 FNYEAQ. The length of the CDR3 is 13 residues. V dropped 1 base and J dropped 8; count of bases not matched to a gene: 4. This chain's CDR3 is CASSLEQGPGYTF. The CDR3 bases are TGTGCCAGCAGCTTAGAACAGGGGCCCGGCTACACCTTC.

This clonotype has only a few counts. The chain links TRBV20-1 to TRBJ2-5, with 9 nucleotides matching TRBD2. In germline, CDR1 is DFQATT, CDR2 SNEGSKA (reference sequence). V trimming: 3 bases; J trimming: 11 bases; junction bases outside the gene matches: 25. This CDR3 spans 18 amino acids. CDR3 loop: CSASPPSGLAGWPMEQYF. CDR3 coding DNA: TGCAGTGCTAGCCCTCCGTCGGGGCTAGCGGGATGGCCTATGGAGCAGTACTTC.

The V and J genes are TRBV12-3 or TRBV12-4 and TRBJ2-1, with D tentatively TRBD2 (6 bases). Trimming cost V 6 bases and J 3 bases, with 12 bases left between them. This CDR3 comprises 14 residues. The CDR3: CASSGGPVYNEQFF. Here the CDR3 DNA reads TGTGCCAGCAGCGGGGGTCCCGTCTACAATGAGCAGTTCTTC.

This clonotype has only a few counts. The CDR3 nucleotides read TGTGCCAGCAGCTTGACAGCCGCTAGCACAGATACGCAGTATTTT. It specifies CASSLTAASTDTQYF. The chain combines TRBV7-8 with TRBJ2-3; the D gene is possibly TRBD1 (5 bases). CDR3 length equals 15 residues. Germline V gene lookup returns CDR1 SGHVS and CDR2 FQNEAQ. V lost 3 bases and J lost 0, with 10 bases in between.

This clonotype was counted a single time. J is TRBJ2-5 and V is TRBV5-1; D may correspond to TRBD1 or TRBD2 (5 bases each). The ends were cut back, 2 bases at V and 11 bases at J, with 22 bases in the middle. CDR1 and CDR2 from the germline V gene are SGHRS and YFSETQ. This CDR3 comprises 15 residues. The CDR3 loop reads CASSFPGSRANEQYF. The CDR3 DNA is TGCGCCAGCAGCTTCCCAGGGAGTCGGGCGAATGAGCAGTACTTC.

V is TRBV7-8 and J is TRBJ2-7; 8 bases agree with TRBD1. V gave up 8 bases and J gave up 2 bases; unmatched junction bases: 8. The CDR3 loop spans 14 amino acids. Per germline, CDR1 SGHVS and CDR2 FQNEAQ. The CDR3 nucleotides read TGTGCCAGCCGGGGACAGGCTTTTACCTACGAGCAGTACTTC. This codes for CASRGQAFTYEQYF.

V and J are TRBV5-1 and TRBJ1-1; possibly TRBD1 for D (5 bases). In germline, CDR1 is SGHRS, CDR2 YFSETQ. V dropped 4 bases and J dropped 1 base, with 14 bases sitting between them. This CDR3 is built from 15 residues. The CDR3 here is CASSPGGRGNTEAFF. As DNA, the CDR3 is TGCGCCAGCAGCCCCGGGGGGAGGGGGAACACTGAAGCTTTCTTT.

The chain has TRBV20-1 and TRBJ2-3; weak D call: TRBD1 (7 bases). Trimming took off 5 bases at V and 3 bases at J, with 15 bases between the two ends. Germline assignment: CDR1 DFQATT and CDR2 SNEGSKA (reference sequence). CDR3 size: 14 residues. CDR3 DNA sequence: TGCAGTGCTCCCCACAGGGGACTTACAGATACGCAGTATTTT. Residues: CSAPHRGLTDTQYF.

The V call is TRBV5-1, the J call TRBJ2-4; TRBD2 agrees at 14 bases. The DNA end is a closer match to TRBJ2-7, so the J assignment may be wrong. Germline V gives CDR1 SGHRS, CDR2 YFSETQ. The CDR3 spans 20 residues. CDR3: CASSLAPGTSGSRAGYEQYF. The DNA of the CDR3 is TGCGCCAGCAGCTTGGCTCCGGGGACTAGCGGGAGTAGGGCCGGCTACGAGCAGTACTTC.

CDR3 DNA: TGCAGCGTTGAAACAGGGGCTGAGCAGTTCTTC. The encoded protein is CSVETGAEQFF. The J gene is TRBJ2-1, the V gene TRBV29-1; the match to TRBD1 covers 7 bases. In germline, CDR1 is SQVTM, CDR2 ANQGSEA. The V and J ends lost 2 bases and 9 bases, in that order; junction bases with no gene match: 1. The CDR3 has 11 amino acids.

CDR3 sequence: CASRTSGLLNQPQHF. The CDR3 bases are TGTGCCAGCAGGACCTCAGGCCTCCTCAATCAGCCCCAGCATTTT. The rearrangement uses TRBV12-3 or TRBV12-4 and TRBJ1-5; D call uncertain. Trimming took 6 bases from V and 3 from J, leaving 15 bases between them. The CDR3 runs to 15 residues.

The chain couples TRBV12-3 or TRBV12-4 to TRBJ2-1, with 11 bases matching TRBD2. The J call may be mistaken, given a closer DNA end match to TRBJ2-7. The CDR3 is 16 residues long. CDR3 loop: CASSPLGLAVNNEQYF. CDR3 nucleotides: TGTGCCAGCAGCCCCCTGGGACTAGCGGTAAACAATGAGCAGTACTTC.

This clonotype has more than one count but fewer than ten. V usage is TRBV7-3 and J usage is TRBJ2-1, with D possibly TRBD1 on 6 matching bases. The CDR3 sequence is 15 residues long. The V end was cut by 5 bases, the J end by 9 bases, with 20 bases between. Germline CDR1 is SGHTA and CDR2 is FQGTGA. CDR3: CASSPDRPGWGEQFF. CDR3 DNA: TGTGCCAGCAGCCCAGACAGGCCGGGGTGGGGTGAGCAGTTCTTC.

The chain has TRBV20-1 and TRBJ2-1; no definite D call. Per germline, CDR1 DFQATT and CDR2 SNEGSKA (reference sequence). The CDR3 length is 14 residues. V dropped 4 bases and J dropped 0 bases, with 10 bases sitting between them. CDR3 amino acids: CSAKSRSSYNEQFF. The CDR3 nucleotides read TGCAGTGCTAAGTCCCGAAGCTCCTACAATGAGCAGTTCTTC.

The V call is TRBV5-1, the J call TRBJ2-7; TRBD2 might be the D (6 bases). V lost 3 bases to trimming and J lost 0 bases, with 16 bases between them. Looked up from germline, CDR1 is SGHRS and CDR2 is YFSETQ. The CDR3 consists of 16 residues. CDR3 sequence: CASSSLAALASYEQYF. The CDR3 DNA is TGCGCCAGCAGCTCCTTAGCGGCCCTGGCCTCCTACGAGCAGTACTTC.

Concerning this clonotype itself: The junction departs from germline at one end; a sequencing error may be responsible. The chain carries TRBV9 and TRBJ1-1; perhaps TRBD1 as D (6 bases). This CDR3 contains 13 residues. Germline V gene sequence: CDR1 SGDLS, CDR2 YYNGEE. The CDR3 is CASSPIRDTEAFF. The CDR3 DNA reads TGTGCCAGCAGCCCTATCCGGGACACCGAAGCTTTCTTT.

CDR3: CASSPGGRRPLDEQFF. For the CDR3, the DNA is TGCGCCAGCAGCCCAGGCGGGCGGCGACCTCTTGATGAGCAGTTCTTC. V usage is TRBV5-1 and J usage is TRBJ2-1, with D tentatively TRBD2 (5 bases). Looked up from germline, CDR1 is SGHRS and CDR2 is YFSETQ. V gave up 4 bases and J gave up 8 bases, with 22 bases separating them. This CDR3 spans 16 amino acids.

The chain carries TRBV20-1 and TRBJ1-2, with unresolved D. Trimming took off 3 bases at V and 7 bases at J, with 6 bases between the two ends. CDR3 length: 10 residues. CDR1 and CDR2 from the germline V gene are DFQATT and SNEGSKA (reference sequence). CDR3 residues: CSASGPGYTF. CDR3 DNA: TGCAGTGCTAGTGGCCCTGGCTACACCTTC.